What follows are 14 T cell receptor beta chains derived from one specimen sequenced in a study of blood T cell repertoires in COVID-19. Profiling relied on immunoSEQ multiplex PCR, and the TCRdb table lists in-frame clones only, not all of them. This repertoire shows some 150,000 clones, around 83% found once; its top ten account for approximately 10%. Sequencing was carried out using peripheral blood. These receptors were obtained from a woman in her 50s with acute or convalescent COVID-19.

The CDR3 reads CASSFGTPNTEAFF. The CDR3 DNA sequence: TGTGCCAGCAGCTTCGGGACACCCAACACTGAAGCTTTCTTT. The chain carries TRBV5-5 and TRBJ1-1, with D perhaps TRBD1 (6 bases). Per the germline V gene, CDR1 is SGHKS and CDR2 is YYEKEE (reference sequence). V gave up 2 bases and J gave up 2 bases, with 10 bases separating them. CDR3 length: 14 amino acids.

V and J are TRBV2 and TRBJ2-3; no definite D call. V was pared by 3 bases and J by 3 bases, with 7 bases between. The germline CDR1 and CDR2 sequences are SNHLY and FYNNEI. The CDR3 is made up of 13 amino acids. CDR3 region: CASSDQETDTQYF. For the CDR3, the DNA is TGTGCCAGCAGTGATCAGGAAACAGATACGCAGTATTTT. The full variable domain, completed using reference TRBV2 and TRBJ2-3, is EPEVTQTPSHQVTQMGQEVILRCVPISNHLYFYWYRQILGQKVEFLVSFYNNEISEKSEIFDDQFSVERPDGSNFTLKIRSTKLEDSAMYFCASSDQETDTQYFGPGTRLTVL.

The genes are TRBV9 and TRBJ1-1, with 9 positions matching TRBD1. Germline V gene lookup returns CDR1 SGDLS and CDR2 YYNGEE. V lost 3 bases to trimming and J lost 0 bases; unmatched junction nucleotides: 3. The CDR3 is made up of 15 amino acids. The CDR3: CASSGQGGMNTEAFF. DNA of the CDR3: TGTGCCAGCAGCGGACAGGGGGGCATGAACACTGAAGCTTTCTTT.

The chain employs TRBV6-5 and TRBJ2-5; D gene uncertain. Trimming took 4 bases from V and 5 from J, leaving 11 bases between them. This CDR3 contains 13 residues. Germline assignment: CDR1 MNHEY and CDR2 SVGAGI. CDR3 nucleotides: TGTGCCAGCAGTTCCGGGTTATCGGAGACCCAGTACTTC. This codes for CASSSGLSETQYF.

V and J are TRBV5-1 and TRBJ2-2; a possible D gene is TRBD1 (5 bases). Germline lookup yields CDR1 SGHRS and CDR2 YFSETQ. Trimming left V 0 bases short and J 4 bases short, with 13 bases between. The CDR3 sequence is 16 residues long. The CDR3 loop is CASSLAAQVGTGELFF. CDR3 coding DNA: TGCGCCAGCAGCTTGGCCGCACAGGTGGGCACCGGGGAGCTGTTTTTT. Complete variable domain (other parts from reference TRBV5-1 and TRBJ2-2): KAGVTQTPRYLIKTRGQQVTLSCSPISGHRSVSWYQQTPGQGLQFLFEYFSETQRNKGNFPGRFSGRQFSNSRSEMNVSTLELGDSALYLCASSLAAQVGTGELFFGEGSRLTVL.

This rearrangement joins TRBV3-1 (or the pseudogene TRBV3-2) to TRBJ1-5; D unclear. The CDR3 has 14 residues. V gave up 4 bases and J gave up 3 bases, with 10 bases separating them. From germline, CDR1 is LGHDT and CDR2 YNNKEL (reference sequence). CDR3 coding DNA: TGTGCCAGCAGCCCCGGCGGTTTCAATCAGCCCCAGCATTTT. It translates to CASSPGGFNQPQHF.

Here the CDR3 DNA reads TGTGCCAGCAGCTATGAAGACTCCAGCACAGATACGCAGTATTTT. This gives the protein CASSYEDSSTDTQYF. The chain combines TRBV7-2 with TRBJ2-3, with unresolved D. CDR3 length: 15 residues. Germline-derived CDR1 and CDR2 are SGHTA and FQGNSA. The germline V and J ends were trimmed by 4 bases and 0 bases, with 11 bases remaining between them.

This chain uses TRBV9 with TRBJ2-3; 8 bases map to TRBD2. With V trimmed by 0 bases and J by 3 bases, 0 bases remained unmatched. Per germline, CDR1 SGDLS and CDR2 YYNGEE. This CDR3 is built from 14 residues. For the CDR3, the DNA is TGTGCCAGCAGCGTAGGCGGGAGGACAGATACGCAGTATTTT. Its translation: CASSVGGRTDTQYF.

This chain joins TRBV24-1 and TRBJ1-4; no clear D gene. This CDR3 has 12 residues. The V and J ends lost 2 bases and 7 bases respectively, with 4 bases between them. CDR1 and CDR2 (germline): KGHDR, SFDVKD. The CDR3, as DNA: TGTGCCACCAGTGATTCCGGTGAAAAACTGTTTTTT. Translation gives CATSDSGEKLFF.

The rearrangement links TRBV12-5 to TRBJ1-2; D gene ambiguous. Germline-derived CDR1 and CDR2 are LGHNT and FRNRAP. CDR3 length: 12 amino acids. With 1 base removed from V and 8 bases from J, the gap between germline ends came to 8 bases. CDR3 protein: CASGLAPGGYTF. CDR3 sequence (DNA): TGTGCTAGTGGTTTGGCCCCGGGGGGCTACACCTTC.

The count of this clone is one. The chain links TRBV18 to TRBJ2-5, with 7 positions matching TRBD1. V lost 6 bases and J lost 4; bases outside the gene matches: 5. Per the germline V gene, CDR1 is KGHSH and CDR2 is LQKENI. The CDR3 contains 13 residues. The CDR3, as DNA: TGTGCCAGCTCGCAGGGGGACGGAGAGACCCAGTACTTC. This translates into CASSQGDGETQYF.

J is TRBJ1-5 and V is TRBV5-4; possibly TRBD1 for D (5 bases). The length of the CDR3 is 14 residues. V was trimmed by 2 bases and J by 2 bases, leaving 8 bases between them. Germline V lookup: CDR1 SGHNT, CDR2 YYREEE (reference sequence). The CDR3 protein is CASSLKGGNQPQHF. In DNA, the CDR3 is TGTGCCAGCAGCTTAAAAGGGGGCAATCAGCCCCAGCATTTT.

The rearrangement links TRBV19 to TRBJ1-1, with D hard to call. Trimming pared 7 bases from V and 6 bases from J, leaving 15 bases between. CDR3 length: 13 residues. The germline gives CDR1 LNHDA, CDR2 SQIVND (reference sequence). The CDR3 sequence is CASNDQFFAEAFF. In DNA form, the CDR3 reads TGTGCCAGTAATGATCAGTTTTTCGCTGAAGCTTTCTTT.

This clone was seen more than once but under ten times. The chain employs TRBV2 and TRBJ2-5; D might be TRBD1 (6 bases). Trimming took 10 bases from V and 5 from J, leaving 17 bases between them. This CDR3 region has 13 residues. Germline loops: CDR1 SNHLY, CDR2 FYNNEI. The CDR3 DNA reads as TGTGCCACCCTCGTCAAGGGGGACGAGACCCAGTACTTC. This gives the protein CATLVKGDETQYF.